This TCR beta chain was sequenced in a study of shared clonotypes between healthy human individuals. Authors' processing steps: Filtering differed, since immunoSEQ gave only junction sequences and no quality scores. TCRdb's copy holds only in-frame clones and misses some; the assay was immunoSEQ multiplex PCR. The DNA gave D and trimming, while V, J and clone size come from that table. This sample has about 1.1 million clones, with about 72% found just once. Sequencing was done on a sample of memory CD4+ T cells from PBMCs. Described subset: CD45RA-negative fraction. The TCR originated in a man aged 18 to 29 in good health. Some clones in this sample may be carry-over from other donors' samples.

The CDR3 nucleotides are TGTGCCAGCAGCTCGGGCAAGTCCGGGAACACTGAAGCTTTCTTT. It translates to CASSSGKSGNTEAFF. The chain links TRBV5-4 to TRBJ1-1; D unclear. The CDR3 is 15 residues long. V lost 3 bases, J lost 1 base, and 13 bases lay in between. The germline CDR1 and CDR2 sequences are SGHNT and YYREEE (reference sequence).